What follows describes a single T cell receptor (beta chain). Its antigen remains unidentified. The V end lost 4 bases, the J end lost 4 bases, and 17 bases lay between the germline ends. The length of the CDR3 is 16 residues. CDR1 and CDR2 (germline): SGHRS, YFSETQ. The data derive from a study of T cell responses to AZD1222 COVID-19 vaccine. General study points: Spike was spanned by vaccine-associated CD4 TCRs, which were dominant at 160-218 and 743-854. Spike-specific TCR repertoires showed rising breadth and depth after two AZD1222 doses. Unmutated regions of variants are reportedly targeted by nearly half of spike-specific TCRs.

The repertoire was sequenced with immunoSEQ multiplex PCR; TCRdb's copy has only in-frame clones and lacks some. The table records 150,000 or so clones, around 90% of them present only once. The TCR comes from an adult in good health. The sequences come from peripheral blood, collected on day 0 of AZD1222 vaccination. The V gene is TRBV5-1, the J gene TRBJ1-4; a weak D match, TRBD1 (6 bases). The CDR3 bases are TGCGCCAGCAGCATTCAGGGGAGAGGGGATAATGAAAAACTGTTTTTT. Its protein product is CASSIQGRGDNEKLFF.